This TCR beta chain comes out of a study of T cell responses to AZD1222 COVID-19 vaccine. Study-level points and caveats: White British people made up most donors, females outnumbered males, and clonal diversity was possibly underestimated. Sampling captured repertoires only after the peak T cell response. Unmutated regions of variants are reportedly targeted by nearly half of spike-specific TCRs.

With respect to this clone: Antigen unknown.

Both about-4-week and about-12-week second-dose recipients were combined. The data were produced by immunoSEQ multiplex PCR, yet TCRdb's version contains in-frame clones alone and is incomplete. The table has fewer than 180,000 clones, 92% seen once; the top ten hold 2.5% to 3.5%. The CDR3 is 16 amino acids. The junction had 4 bases not matched to a gene; V was cut back by 2 bases and J by 3 bases. Germline V gives CDR1 MNHEY, CDR2 SVGAGI. The material sequenced was peripheral blood, taken 28 days after the second AZD1222 dose. The TCR originated in an adult who received the AZD1222 COVID-19 vaccine. The gene calls are TRBV6-5 and TRBJ2-5; 12 bases line up with TRBD2. The CDR3 nucleotides are TGTGCCAGCAGTTACCCCAGACTAGCGGGAGAAGAGACCCAGTACTTC. Protein product: CASSYPRLAGEETQYF.